This is a list of T cell receptor beta chains from one sample in a study of T-cell reconstitution after alpha-beta-depleted transplantation in children. From the PCR reads, TCRdb called clonotypes with MiXCR, one entry per CDR3 protein. The data show just over 950,000 distinct CDR3 sequences, with under 30% seen just once and under 30% held by the top ten. Sequencing was performed on PBMCs, mostly from graft donor cells, taken 360 days after TCRalphabeta/CD19-depleted stem cell transplant. The receptors were gathered from a boy younger than two who had a stem cell transplant for SCID, so the T cells may come from the graft donor. CDR3s include the opening cysteine and the closing phenylalanine or tryptophan. D genes are given only for firm matches. Clone size appears in some rows only: once, few, many, or a class for an expanded clone.

TGTGCCAGCAGCGCGGACACAAACCAAGAGACCCAGTACTTC | CASSADTNQETQYF | TRBV9 | NA | few | TRBJ2-5
TGTGCCAGCAGCGTAGCCACGGGTCTCGGGCGCGGGGAGCTGTTTTTT | CASSVATGLGRGELFF | TRBV9 | NA | few | TRBJ2-2
TGTGCCAGCAGCTTAGGCGGGGTAGGGGAAAACACTGAAGCTTTCTTT | CASSLGGVGENTEAFF | TRBV13 | NA | NA | TRBJ1-1
TGTGCCATCAGTGAGTCCAGGGCGGGTTCCTATGGCTACACCTTC | CAISESRAGSYGYTF | TRBV10-3 | NA | NA | TRBJ1-2
TGTGCCAGCAGCCCAGGGGGGGAGACGAACACTGAAGCTTTCTTT | CASSPGGETNTEAFF | TRBV28 | TRBD1 | NA | TRBJ1-1
TGCGCCAGCAGCTCGGGACAGGGAAGGGGGACAGATACGCAGTATTTT | CASSSGQGRGTDTQYF | TRBV5-1 | TRBD1 | few | TRBJ2-3
TGCGCCAGCAGCCAAGATGTGGAAAGGGGCGCCAATGGCTACACCTTC | CASSQDVERGANGYTF | TRBV4-1 | NA | NA | TRBJ1-2
TGTGCCAGCAGTGATCCCCGGAGGCCGCAACAAGAGACCCAGTACTTC | CASSDPRRPQQETQYF | TRBV25-1 | NA | NA | TRBJ2-5
TGCAGCGGGGCCAGGCAAGCAGATACGCAGTATTTT | CSGARQADTQYF | TRBV29-1 | NA | few | TRBJ2-3
TGTGCCAGCAGTTATGCCTTTCGCACAGATACGCAGTATTTT | CASSYAFRTDTQYF | TRBV28 | NA | many | TRBJ2-3
TGCGCCAGCAGCTTCTCTAGGGGTCCCTACGAGCAGTACTTC | CASSFSRGPYEQYF | TRBV5-1 | NA | NA | TRBJ2-7
TGTGCCAGCAGTTTAGGGCGGGGGACCTCCTACAATGAGCAGTTCTTC | CASSLGRGTSYNEQFF | TRBV12-3/TRBV12-4 | TRBD2 | few | TRBJ2-1
TGTGCCAGCACCCTGACGGGGGGGCATGCGGATACGCAGTATTTT | CASTLTGGHADTQYF | TRBV11-2 | TRBD2 | few | TRBJ2-3
TGCAGTGCTCGACAGGGTTCCTATGGCTACACCTTC | CSARQGSYGYTF | TRBV20-1 | TRBD1 | few | TRBJ1-2
TGTGCCAGCAGCCAGGGAGCGGGACTATCCTACAATGAGCAGTTCTTC | CASSQGAGLSYNEQFF | TRBV4-2 | TRBD2 | few | TRBJ2-1
TGTGCCGGAGGCCCGGCCCAGCCCCTGAACACTGAAGCTTTCTTT | CAGGPAQPLNTEAFF | TRBV12-3/TRBV12-4 | NA | NA | TRBJ1-1
TGTGCCACCAGTGAGGGGCAGGTGTTATCCACCGGGGAGCTGTTTTTT | CATSEGQVLSTGELFF | TRBV24-1 | NA | few | TRBJ2-2
TGTGCCATCAGTGAACAGGGTTGGGGGAACACTGAAGCTTTCTTT | CAISEQGWGNTEAFF | TRBV10-3 | NA | few | TRBJ1-1
TGTGCCACCAGCAGAGGCGAGGCTTACGAGCAGTACTTC | CATSRGEAYEQYF | TRBV15 | NA | few | TRBJ2-7
TGTGCCAGCTCACAACTAGCGTGGCAAGAGACCCAGTACTTC | CASSQLAWQETQYF | TRBV18 | TRBD2 | NA | TRBJ2-5
TGCAGTGCTAGAAGGCTAGCGGGGACCTACAATGAGCAGTTCTTC | CSARRLAGTYNEQFF | TRBV20-1 | TRBD2 | few | TRBJ2-1
TGTGCCAGCAGCAAAAAAGCGGCGTACCAAGAGACCCAGTACTTC | CASSKKAAYQETQYF | TRBV7-2 | NA | NA | TRBJ2-5
TGCAGTGCTAGAGCCCCGGGGGTGTTTAACACTGAAGCTTTCTTT | CSARAPGVFNTEAFF | TRBV20-1 | NA | NA | TRBJ1-1
TGTGCCAGCAGTTCGACAGCCATGAACACTGAAGCTTTCTTT | CASSSTAMNTEAFF | TRBV5-1 | NA | NA | TRBJ1-1
TGCGCCAGCAGCCCCCGACAGGTTGGGGCCAACGTCCTGACTTTC | CASSPRQVGANVLTF | TRBV4-1 | NA | few | TRBJ2-6
TGTGCCAGCAGCCCGATTGGAGGGTCCCAAGAGACCCAGTACTTC | CASSPIGGSQETQYF | TRBV7-8 | NA | few | TRBJ2-5